This is a list of T cell receptor beta chains from one sample in a study of cytomegalovirus exposure and HLA in healthy donors. Produced via immunoSEQ multiplex PCR; TCRdb's table is partial and in-frame only. This table has under 200,000 clones, less than 90% appearing once. The sequenced material came from PBMCs. Source of these receptors: a boy between 5 and 17 years old in good health and CMV-seronegative. CDR3s include the opening cysteine and the closing phenylalanine or tryptophan. The D gene is left open where the match is weak. Where a row states a size, it is once, few, many or the class of an expanded clone; other rows omit it.

j_call | v_call | d_call | clone_size | cdr3_nt | cdr3_aa
TRBJ2-5 | TRBV13 | NA | NA | TGTGCCAGCAGCTCCTACAGGGTGAGGGAGACCCAGTACTTC | CASSSYRVRETQYF
TRBJ1-2 | TRBV7-2 | TRBD1 | NA | TGTGCCAGCAGCTTAGTGCAGGGGGAGAACTATGGCTACACCTTC | CASSLVQGENYGYTF
TRBJ2-1 | TRBV6-1 | TRBD2 | NA | TGTGCCAGCAGTGACTTACTAGCGGGGGACAATGAGCAGTTCTTC | CASSDLLAGDNEQFF
TRBJ2-2 | TRBV7-3 | NA | NA | TGTGCCAGCAGCTTAACCCACGTAGAGACCGGGGAGCTGTTTTTT | CASSLTHVETGELFF
TRBJ1-6 | TRBV12-5 | NA | NA | TGTGCTAGTGGCCCAGACGGAGGCTCCTATAATTCACCCCTCCACTTT | CASGPDGGSYNSPLHF
TRBJ2-7 | TRBV5-4 | TRBD1 | NA | TGTGCCAGCAGTCGACAGGGGCAGGACGAGCAGTACTTC | CASSRQGQDEQYF
TRBJ1-1 | TRBV18 | TRBD1 | NA | TGTGCCAGCTCACCGATACACGGCGACAGGGGGAGGGTTGGGCTGGACACTGAAGCTTTCTTT | CASSPIHGDRGRVGLDTEAFF
TRBJ1-1 | TRBV28 | NA | NA | TGTGCCAGCAGTGTCTCTGGGAGGGGTAACACTGAAGCTTTCTTT | CASSVSGRGNTEAFF
TRBJ2-2 | TRBV10-3 | TRBD2 | NA | TGTGCCGCCGATCCTAGCGGGACCGGGGAGCTGTTTTTT | CAADPSGTGELFF
TRBJ1-5 | TRBV19 | NA | NA | TGTGCCAGTAGTACCTCGAACACGGGGGTTGGCAATCAGCCCCAGCATTTT | CASSTSNTGVGNQPQHF
TRBJ1-1 | TRBV29-1 | NA | NA | TGCAGCGTCAGGGGCACTTATGAAGCTTTCTTT | CSVRGTYEAFF
TRBJ2-7 | TRBV19 | TRBD2 | NA | TGTGCCAGCCGGACTAGCGACACCTACGAGCAGTACTTC | CASRTSDTYEQYF
TRBJ1-1 | TRBV19 | TRBD1 | NA | TGTGCCAGTAGTGGCCGGGACAGGGGCCCTGGCGGAGAAACTTTCTTT | CASSGRDRGPGGETFF
TRBJ2-3 | TRBV25-1 | NA | NA | TGTGCCAGCAGTGCCTTGGGACATCCGACGCAGTATTTT | CASSALGHPTQYF
TRBJ2-1 | TRBV9 | NA | once | TGTGCCAGTGGCGGTTATGAGCAGTTCTTC | CASGGYEQFF
TRBJ1-6 | TRBV6-1 | NA | NA | TGTGCCAGCAGTGAAACCGAGACAGGCCACTCACCCCTCCACTTT | CASSETETGHSPLHF
TRBJ1-5 | TRBV4-1 | NA | NA | TGCGCCAGCTCCGCGGGGGCGAGCAATCAGCCCCAGCATTTT | CASSAGASNQPQHF
TRBJ2-2 | TRBV4-3 | NA | few | TGCGCCAGCAGCCAAGAGGCAGGGGGGCGAACCGGGGAGCTGTTTTTT | CASSQEAGGRTGELFF
TRBJ1-6 | TRBV6-5 | TRBD1 | NA | TGTGCCAGCAGATACCAGGGGGCAGCCTATAATTCACCCCTCCACTTT | CASRYQGAAYNSPLHF
TRBJ2-5 | TRBV13 | NA | NA | TGTGCCAGCAGCCCTAGGCTTCGGGGAGAGACCCAGTACTTC | CASSPRLRGETQYF
TRBJ1-3 | TRBV6-5 | NA | NA | TGTGCCAGCAGTTACGGGGCAGGAAACACCATATATTTT | CASSYGAGNTIYF
TRBJ1-2 | TRBV9 | TRBD1 | few | TGTGCCAGCAGCGTAGAACCTAGTTCTACAGGGGGCGATGGCTACACCTTC | CASSVEPSSTGGDGYTF
TRBJ2-7 | TRBV5-5 | NA | NA | TGTGCCAGCAGCTTGGCCCAGGGGCTGCGCTACGAGCAGTACTTC | CASSLAQGLRYEQYF
TRBJ2-5 | TRBV5-6 | NA | NA | TGTGCCAGCAGCTTGGCCAGGAATAGCGGATACCAAGAGACCCAGTACTTC | CASSLARNSGYQETQYF
TRBJ2-1 | TRBV7-3 | TRBD2 | NA | TGTGCCAGCAGCCCAGCGACTAGCGGGTCGGATGAGCAGTTCTTC | CASSPATSGSDEQFF
TRBJ2-7 | TRBV7-2 | NA | NA | TGTGCCAGCAGCTTAGACGGGTTGGGGCAGTACTTC | CASSLDGLGQYF
TRBJ1-3 | TRBV9 | TRBD1 | once | TGTGCCAGCAGCCCCCGACAGGGCGGAAACACCATATATTTT | CASSPRQGGNTIYF
TRBJ1-1 | TRBV7-8 | NA | NA | TGTGCCAGCAGCTTAGGGACAGTTATGAACACTGAAGCTTTCTTT | CASSLGTVMNTEAFF
TRBJ1-5 | TRBV2 | NA | NA | TGTGCCAGCAGTGGCCGACAAAGGGGCGACCATCAGCCCCAGCATTTT | CASSGRQRGDHQPQHF
TRBJ1-4 | TRBV11-2 | TRBD1 | NA | TGTGCCAGCAGCGTCCGGGACAGGGGGCTTACTAATGAAAAACTGTTTTTT | CASSVRDRGLTNEKLFF
TRBJ1-4 | TRBV6-1 | NA | NA | TGTGCCAGCAGGCATGGGGAGAATGAAAAACCGTTTTTT | CASRHGENEKPFF
TRBJ2-5 | TRBV7-3 | NA | once | TGTGCCAGCAGCCAGACGGGACTTCAAGAGACCCAGTACTTC | CASSQTGLQETQYF
TRBJ2-7 | TRBV28 | NA | few | TGTGCCAGCATCTCAGACAACTCCTACGAGCAGTACTTC | CASISDNSYEQYF
TRBJ2-7 | TRBV30 | TRBD1 | NA | TGTGCCTGGATTCACGAGGGACAGGGCGTCGAGCAGTACTTC | CAWIHEGQGVEQYF
TRBJ2-7 | TRBV9 | TRBD2 | NA | TGTGCCAGCAGCCCCGGGGGTAGCGGGAGTTCCTACGAGCAGTACTTC | CASSPGGSGSSYEQYF
TRBJ1-1 | TRBV20-1 | NA | once | TGCAGTGCTAGACAGGTTGAAGCTTTCTTT | CSARQVEAFF
TRBJ2-7 | TRBV14 | TRBD2 | NA | TGTGCCAGCAGCGTACGGACAGGGCCTCTAGCGGGAGGGAATTACGTGCAGTACTTC | CASSVRTGPLAGGNYVQYF
TRBJ1-1 | TRBV6-1 | TRBD1 | NA | TGTGCCAGCAGTGACCGTCGACAGGGGGGGGTCACTGAAGCTTTCTTT | CASSDRRQGGVTEAFF
TRBJ2-7 | TRBV2 | TRBD1 | NA | TGTGCCAGCAGTGAGGGGGACAGGTTGAACTCCTACGAGCAGTACTTC | CASSEGDRLNSYEQYF
TRBJ2-5 | TRBV6-5 | TRBD1 | NA | TGTGCCACCCGAACAGGGGTAGAGACCCAGTACTTC | CATRTGVETQYF
TRBJ2-5 | TRBV5-6 | TRBD1 | NA | TGTGCCAGCAGCTTGAGTTCAGGACAGGGGGCAGAGACCCAGTACTTC | CASSLSSGQGAETQYF
TRBJ2-2 | TRBV19 | NA | NA | TGTGCCAGTAGTATCACAGGGTATGGGGGGGAGCTGTTTTTT | CASSITGYGGELFF
TRBJ1-4 | TRBV30 | NA | NA | TGTGCCTGGAGTGTCCAGGGAGGCGCTAATGAAAAACTGTTTTTT | CAWSVQGGANEKLFF
TRBJ1-5 | TRBV19 | TRBD1 | once | TGTGCCAGTAGTAGGGGGACAGGGGGGAGTCAGCCCCAGCATTTT | CASSRGTGGSQPQHF
TRBJ1-3 | TRBV2 | TRBD1 | NA | TGTGCCAGCAGTCGAACCGGGACAGGGGGTGGAGGAAACACCATATATTTT | CASSRTGTGGGGNTIYF
TRBJ1-2 | TRBV5-1 | TRBD1 | NA | TGCGCCAGCAGCCTCCAGACTGGGACAGAGGAAATGTATGGCTACACCTTC | CASSLQTGTEEMYGYTF
TRBJ2-7 | TRBV5-1 | NA | once | TGCGCCAGCAGCCCTCTTCCGACTAGCTCCTACGAGCAGTACTTC | CASSPLPTSSYEQYF
TRBJ2-1 | TRBV6-5 | TRBD2 | NA | TGTGCCAGCAGTCGAAACCTAGCGGGAGGGGGTGAGCAGTTCTTC | CASSRNLAGGGEQFF
TRBJ2-5 | TRBV6-5 | NA | NA | TGTGCCAACAATCGGGGGTGTAGACAAGAGACCCAGTACTTC | CANNRGCRQETQYF
TRBJ2-1 | TRBV6-5 | TRBD2 | NA | TGTGCCAGCAGAATAGCGGGATTCTACAATGAGCAGTTCTTC | CASRIAGFYNEQFF
TRBJ2-1 | TRBV5-8 | NA | NA | TGTGCCAGCAGCTTGGCGATTTTCCTAGGCTCCTACAATGAGCAGTTCTTC | CASSLAIFLGSYNEQFF
TRBJ1-2 | TRBV27 | NA | once | TGTGCCAGCAGTTTAGACAGCAACTATGGCTACACCTTC | CASSLDSNYGYTF
TRBJ2-3 | TRBV5-1 | NA | NA | TGCGCCAGCAGAAGGAGACTAACCGCCTCAGATACGCAGTATTTT | CASRRRLTASDTQYF
TRBJ2-1 | TRBV9 | TRBD2 | NA | TGTGCCAGCAGCGGAGGTAGCGGGGGGGCCTATGAGCAGTTCTTC | CASSGGSGGAYEQFF